This T cell receptor (beta chain) was retrieved from a study of blood T cell dynamics during melanoma immunotherapy. Time point here: pre-treatment baseline. The CDR3 has 14 residues. CDR1 is SGHRS, CDR2 YFSETQ, per germline. Trimming removed 0 bases from V and 6 bases from J, with 11 bases in between. As regards this clone: This sample also contains other DNA sequences that code for the same CDR3.

Produced via immunoSEQ multiplex PCR; TCRdb's table is partial and in-frame only. The table lists tens of thousands of clones, roughly 89% of them singletons. This sequence originates from a human donor with melanoma. The rearrangement uses TRBV5-1 and TRBJ2-3; D is unresolved. The material was blood, obtained from a patient treated with checkpoint blockade. CDR3 sequence reads: CASSLERAEDTQYF. CDR3 coding DNA: TGCGCCAGCAGCTTGGAAAGGGCCGAGGATACGCAGTATTTT.